This T cell receptor (beta chain) was found in a study of cytomegalovirus exposure and HLA in healthy donors. Losses at the gene ends were 7 bases for V and 2 bases for J; bases not matched to a gene: 10. Germline CDR1 is MRHNA and CDR2 is SNTAGT. This CDR3 contains 16 residues. Regarding this clone: As yet, its antigen is unknown.

60 Vbeta and 13 Jbeta primers were used in PCR. The repertoire was sequenced with immunoSEQ multiplex PCR; TCRdb's copy has only in-frame clones and lacks some. The sample lists about 150,000 clones, about 76% occurring once. The study, taken as a whole, reports: The study carried out a later analysis of TCR beta sequences. It associated some 15,000 of them with specific HLA alleles at a false discovery rate of 0.05. The later analysis indicated that the majority of CMV-associated TCR beta chains appeared HLA-restricted.

The TCR was taken from a human donor in good health. The source material was PBMCs. This rearrangement joins TRBV6-4 to TRBJ2-2, with 7 bases matching TRBD1. The CDR3 sequence is CASKNEQGSNTGELFF. The CDR3 nucleotides are TGTGCCAGCAAAAACGAACAGGGGTCCAACACCGGGGAGCTGTTTTTT.